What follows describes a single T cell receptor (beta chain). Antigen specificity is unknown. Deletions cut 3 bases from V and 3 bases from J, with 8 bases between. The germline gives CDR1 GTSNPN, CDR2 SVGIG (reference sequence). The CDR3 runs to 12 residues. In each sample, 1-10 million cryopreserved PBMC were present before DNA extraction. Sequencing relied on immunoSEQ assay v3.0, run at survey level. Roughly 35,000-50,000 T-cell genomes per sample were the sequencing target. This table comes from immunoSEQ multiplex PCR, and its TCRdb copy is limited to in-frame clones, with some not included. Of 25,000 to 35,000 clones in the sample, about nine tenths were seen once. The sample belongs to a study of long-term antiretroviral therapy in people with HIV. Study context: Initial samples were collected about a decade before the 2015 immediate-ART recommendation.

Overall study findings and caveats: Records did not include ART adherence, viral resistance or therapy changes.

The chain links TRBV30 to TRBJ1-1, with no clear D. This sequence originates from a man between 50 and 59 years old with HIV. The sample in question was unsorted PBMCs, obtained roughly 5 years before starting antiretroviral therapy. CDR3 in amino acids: CAWRRQHTEAFF. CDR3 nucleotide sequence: TGTGCCTGGAGGCGGCAGCACACTGAAGCTTTCTTT. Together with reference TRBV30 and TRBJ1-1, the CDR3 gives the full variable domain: SQTIHQWPATLVQPVGSPLSLECTVEGTSNPNLYWYRQAAGRGLQLLFYSVGIGQISSEVPQNLSASRPQDRQFILSSKKLLLSDSGFYLCAWRRQHTEAFFGQGTRLTVV.